This is a list of T cell receptor beta chains from one sample in a study of spatial heterogeneity in lung cancer. TCRdb ran MiXCR on the 5' RACE reads and lists one entry per CDR3 protein. The sample carries around 89,000 distinct CDR3 sequences, roughly 12% recorded once. Sequenced here: PBMCs, sampled at surgery. The receptors shown here come from a male donor with early-stage non-small cell lung cancer. The CDR3 runs from the conserved cysteine through the conserved F or W. The D gene is left open where the match is weak. Rows give clone size only sometimes, using once, few, many, or a class for an expanded clone.

size,D,V,J,CDR3,DNA
.,TRBD1,TRBV5-6,TRBJ2-5,CASRNSGTGQETQYF,TGTGCCAGCAGAAACTCCGGGACAGGACAAGAGACCCAGTACTTC
few,.,TRBV28,TRBJ2-3,CASSPPTLLGTDTQYF,TGTGCCAGCAGTCCCCCGACCCTGCTAGGCACAGATACGCAGTATTTT
.,.,TRBV7-8,TRBJ2-2,CASRGGIGELFF,TGTGCCAGCAGAGGGGGAATCGGGGAGCTGTTTTTT
.,TRBD1,TRBV20-1,TRBJ2-2,CSARTADREYTGELFF,TGCAGTGCTAGAACTGCAGACAGGGAATACACCGGGGAGCTGTTTTTT
few,TRBD1,TRBV2,TRBJ1-6,CASSGQGYNSPLHF,TGTGCCAGCAGCGGACAGGGGTATAATTCACCCCTCCACTTT
.,.,TRBV15,TRBJ2-5,CATSPPAGTQYF,TGTGCCACCAGCCCACCTGCGGGGACCCAGTACTTC
few,.,TRBV20-1,TRBJ1-4,CSARDPTATNEKLFF,TGCAGTGCTAGAGATCCGACGGCAACTAATGAAAAACTGTTTTTT
few,TRBD2,TRBV20-1,TRBJ2-7,CSARDGGSGRFPYEQYF,TGCAGTGCTAGAGATGGTGGGAGCGGGAGATTCCCCTACGAGCAGTACTTC
.,.,TRBV6-2/TRBV6-3,TRBJ2-1,CASGGYNEQFF,TGTGCCAGCGGGGGGTACAATGAGCAGTTCTTC
.,.,TRBV4-3,TRBJ1-2,CASSQDGAVYGYTF,TGCGCCAGCAGCCAAGACGGGGCCGTCTATGGCTACACCTTC
many,.,TRBV9,TRBJ2-1,CSSGEPFF,TGTTCATCGGGTGAGCCGTTCTTC
few,TRBD2,TRBV4-3,TRBJ2-7,CASSQVTSGSYEQYF,TGCGCCAGCAGCCAAGTCACTAGCGGGAGTTACGAGCAGTACTTC
.,.,TRBV5-5,TRBJ1-4,CASTGVFNEKLFF,TGTGCCAGCACCGGGGTTTTTAATGAAAAACTGTTTTTT
few,TRBD2,TRBV2,TRBJ2-3,CASSFESGRTDTQYF,TGTGCCAGCAGTTTCGAAAGCGGGAGGACAGATACGCAGTATTTT
few,.,TRBV30,TRBJ2-1,CAWSVLLENEQFF,TGTGCCTGGAGTGTACTACTAGAGAATGAGCAGTTCTTC
few,TRBD1,TRBV7-9,TRBJ2-7,CASSESRGQGRAYEQYF,TGTGCCAGCAGCGAAAGTCGCGGACAGGGCAGAGCTTACGAGCAGTACTTC
.,.,TRBV18,TRBJ2-7,CASSQRADEQYF,TGTGCCAGCTCCCAGCGGGCTGACGAGCAGTACTTC
.,.,TRBV7-9,TRBJ2-1,CASSFQHLPGNEQFF,TGTGCCAGCAGCTTCCAACACCTGCCGGGCAATGAGCAGTTCTTC
few,TRBD1,TRBV11-3,TRBJ2-7,CASSSNRGSDEQYF,TGTGCCAGCAGCTCTAACAGGGGTTCAGATGAGCAGTACTTC
.,.,TRBV7-3,TRBJ2-2,CASSLEVSGELFF,TGTGCCAGCAGCTTAGAGGTGTCCGGGGAGCTGTTTTTT
.,.,TRBV7-3,TRBJ2-1,CASSPRRGPTNEQFF,TGTGCCAGCAGCCCCCGGAGGGGGCCGACAAATGAGCAGTTCTTC
few,.,TRBV20-1,TRBJ1-4,CSANVLQVGKLFF,TGCAGTGCTAATGTCCTACAAGTGGGAAAACTGTTTTTT
many,TRBD2,TRBV7-9,TRBJ2-1,CASSFASGYNEQFF,TGTGCCAGCAGCTTCGCTAGCGGCTACAATGAGCAGTTCTTC
.,.,TRBV2,TRBJ2-7,CASKGPEVGEQYF,TGTGCCAGCAAGGGGCCGGAGGTAGGCGAGCAGTACTTC
many,.,TRBV7-2,TRBJ2-3,CASSLVGYTDTQYF,TGTGCCAGCAGCTTAGTCGGGTACACAGATACGCAGTATTTT
.,TRBD1,TRBV10-3,TRBJ1-1,CAISPDRGQTEAFF,TGTGCCATCAGCCCCGACAGGGGGCAAACTGAAGCTTTCTTT
.,TRBD1,TRBV3-1,TRBJ2-7,CASSQAGQGSYEQYF,TGTGCCAGCAGCCAAGCGGGACAGGGCTCCTACGAGCAGTACTTC
few,TRBD2,TRBV6-2/TRBV6-3,TRBJ2-5,CASSRGLAGGRETQYF,TGTGCCAGCAGTAGGGGACTAGCAGGTGGCCGAGAGACCCAGTACTTC
.,.,TRBV6-2/TRBV6-3,TRBJ2-2,CASSYTNGRANTGELFF,TGTGCCAGCAGTTACACTAATGGACGAGCGAACACCGGGGAGCTGTTTTTT
few,TRBD2,TRBV7-2,TRBJ2-7,CASSLGLAVYEQYF,TGTGCCAGCAGCTTAGGACTAGCGGTCTACGAGCAGTACTTC
.,.,TRBV7-7,TRBJ2-3,CASSLEEGDTQYF,TGTGCTAGCAGCCTGGAAGAGGGGGATACGCAGTATTTT
.,.,TRBV5-1,TRBJ1-4,CASSLGGLNEKLFF,TGCGCCAGCAGCTTGGGGGGTCTTAATGAAAAACTGTTTTTT
.,.,TRBV7-9,TRBJ2-3,CASSLALLPSDTQYF,TGTGCCAGCAGCTTAGCTTTGCTTCCGAGCGATACGCAGTATTTT
few,.,TRBV6-5,TRBJ2-5,CASSYSRRGETQYF,TGTGCCAGCAGTTACTCGAGGAGGGGGGAGACCCAGTACTTC
few,TRBD2,TRBV7-3,TRBJ2-1,CASSPRPGLGINEQFF,TGTGCCAGCAGCCCGAGACCGGGACTAGGAATCAATGAGCAGTTCTTC
few,.,TRBV5-1,TRBJ1-1,CASSLAERRTEAFF,TGCGCCAGCAGCTTGGCGGAGAGGAGGACTGAAGCTTTCTTT
few,.,TRBV10-1,TRBJ2-5,CASSDKQSPTETQYF,TGCGCCAGCAGTGATAAGCAGTCCCCTACGGAGACCCAGTACTTC
few,.,TRBV24-1,TRBJ2-1,CATSDLEDNEQFF,TGTGCCACCAGTGATTTGGAAGACAATGAGCAGTTCTTC
.,.,TRBV12-3/TRBV12-4,TRBJ1-1,CASSGGAEAFF,TGTGCCAGCTCGGGGGGTGCCGAAGCTTTCTTT
few,TRBD1,TRBV24-1,TRBJ2-1,CATSVQGVRGNEQFF,TGTGCCACCAGCGTCCAGGGGGTTAGGGGGAATGAGCAGTTCTTC
.,.,TRBV5-1,TRBJ2-7,CATGSRPGTGEQYF,TGCGCCACCGGGTCCCGACCCGGGACTGGGGAGCAGTACTTC
.,.,TRBV3-1,TRBJ2-7,CASSLNGAYEQYF,TGTGCCAGCAGCCTAAACGGAGCCTACGAGCAGTACTTC
few,.,TRBV6-6,TRBJ2-7,CASTLVEIHEQYF,TGTGCCAGCACACTAGTTGAGATCCACGAGCAGTACTTC
.,TRBD2,TRBV12-3/TRBV12-4,TRBJ2-5,CASSYGTSGSQETQYF,TGTGCCAGCAGTTACGGGACTAGCGGGAGCCAAGAGACCCAGTACTTC
few,TRBD2,TRBV9,TRBJ2-7,CASSGGTSGFYEQYF,TGTGCCAGCAGCGGGGGGACTAGCGGCTTTTACGAGCAGTACTTC
few,TRBD2,TRBV7-2,TRBJ2-1,CASSSSGTSGRYNEQFF,TGTGCCAGCAGCTCATCCGGGACTAGCGGGCGCTACAATGAGCAGTTCTTC
few,.,TRBV14,TRBJ2-2,CASSPDRNTGELFF,TGTGCCAGCAGCCCGGACAGGAACACCGGGGAGCTGTTTTTT
many,.,TRBV5-8,TRBJ2-1,CASSSSAWDNEQFF,TGTGCCAGCAGCTCTAGCGCCTGGGACAATGAGCAGTTCTTC
.,TRBD1,TRBV6-2/TRBV6-3,TRBJ1-1,CASRRSGQVAEAFF,TGTGCCAGCCGCCGATCGGGACAGGTCGCTGAAGCTTTCTTT
few,.,TRBV5-1,TRBJ1-5,CASSLSGDAGSQPQHF,TGCGCCAGCAGCTTGTCAGGGGACGCAGGTAGTCAGCCCCAGCATTTT
.,.,TRBV4-3,TRBJ2-2,CASSSRHEYPGELFF,TGCGCCAGCAGCTCGCGACACGAGTATCCCGGGGAGCTGTTTTTT